This is a list of T cell receptor beta chains from one sample in a study of cytomegalovirus exposure and HLA in healthy donors. Profiling relied on immunoSEQ multiplex PCR, and the TCRdb table lists in-frame clones only, not all of them. The profile shows roughly 130,000 clones, about two thirds of them singletons. The sample taken for sequencing was PBMCs. These receptors came from a man aged 35 to 55 in good health and CMV-seropositive. CDR3s include the opening cysteine and the closing phenylalanine or tryptophan. The D gene is left open where the match is weak. Clone size is stated in some rows and not others, as once, few, many or a class when expanded.

V	D	J	size	CDR3	DNA
TRBV5-8	-	TRBJ2-5	once	CASRRTAQPSWTQYF	TGTGCCAGCCGCCGTACAGCTCAGCCGTCGTGGACCCAGTACTTC
TRBV19	-	TRBJ1-1	-	CASSNGHSNTEAFF	TGTGCCAGTAGTAACGGACACTCGAACACTGAAGCTTTCTTT
TRBV19	-	TRBJ1-2	-	CASSIRTDENGYTF	TGTGCCAGTAGTATTCGAACAGACGAGAATGGCTACACCTTC
TRBV7-9	-	TRBJ1-6	few	CSSSFLGPTPRHIGSPLHF	TGTTCCAGCAGTTTCTTGGGCCCGACCCCTCGACATATCGGTTCACCCCTCCACTTT
TRBV5-6	-	TRBJ1-4	-	CASSVDSRNEKLFF	TGTGCCAGCAGCGTGGACAGCCGGAATGAAAAACTGTTTTTT
TRBV5-1	-	TRBJ1-1	-	CASSLRQGGSEAFF	TGCGCCAGCAGCTTGCGGCAGGGTGGGTCTGAAGCTTTCTTT
TRBV7-6	TRBD2	TRBJ2-2	few	CASSMTSSGELFF	TGTGCCAGCAGTATGACTAGCTCCGGGGAGCTGTTTTTT
TRBV6-5	-	TRBJ1-6	-	CASSSNRDSPLHF	TGTGCCAGCAGTTCCAACAGGGACTCACCCCTCCACTTT
TRBV5-1	TRBD1	TRBJ1-3	-	CASSLGGGQVSGNTIYF	TGCGCCAGCAGCTTGGGGGGGGGACAGGTCTCTGGAAACACCATATATTTT
TRBV7-9	TRBD1	TRBJ1-2	once	CASSPGQGAGYGYTF	TGTGCCAGCAGCCCAGGACAGGGGGCAGGCTATGGCTACACCTTC
TRBV18	TRBD1	TRBJ1-5	-	CASSPGTAGNQPQHF	TGTGCCAGCTCACCAGGGACAGCCGGCAATCAGCCCCAGCATTTT
TRBV28	TRBD1	TRBJ1-1	-	CASSLVDRGWFAFF	TGTGCCAGCAGTTTAGTCGACAGGGGATGGTTCGCTTTCTTT
TRBV6-1	TRBD2	TRBJ2-3	-	CASSGTSGRVADTQYF	TGTGCCAGCAGTGGGACTAGCGGTAGAGTGGCAGATACGCAGTATTTT
TRBV18	-	TRBJ2-1	-	CASSPLGSNEQFF	TGTGCCAGCTCACCATTGGGGAGTAATGAGCAGTTCTTC
TRBV27	TRBD2	TRBJ2-3	-	CASSLGGRVSTDTQYF	TGTGCCAGCAGTTTAGGCGGGAGGGTTAGCACAGATACGCAGTATTTT
TRBV12-5	TRBD1	TRBJ2-7	-	CASGRFEGGRYEQYF	TGTGCTAGTGGACGCTTCGAAGGGGGCAGATACGAGCAGTACTTC
TRBV23-1	-	TRBJ2-7	-	CASSQSWDTYYEQYF	TGCGCCAGCAGTCAATCTTGGGACACCTACTACGAGCAGTACTTC
TRBV9	TRBD2	TRBJ2-2	-	CASSVDPWISGLAGGMNTGELFF	TGTGCCAGCAGCGTAGACCCTTGGATCAGCGGACTAGCGGGGGGCATGAACACCGGGGAGCTGTTTTTT
TRBV6-7	TRBD2	TRBJ2-3	-	CASTSGLAGHPGTQYF	TGTGCCAGCACGTCGGGACTAGCGGGACACCCAGGTACGCAGTATTTT
TRBV5-1	-	TRBJ1-2	-	CASTPSTGDYGYTF	TGCGCCAGCACCCCATCCACCGGGGACTATGGCTACACCTTC
TRBV30	TRBD2	TRBJ2-1	-	CAWSPPGLADYEQFF	TGTGCCTGGAGTCCCCCGGGACTAGCGGATTATGAGCAGTTCTTC
TRBV10-2	-	TRBJ2-7	-	CASSTPTYEQYF	TGCGCCAGCAGTACCCCAACTTACGAGCAGTACTTC
TRBV7-9	-	TRBJ1-6	-	CASSLNMFNSPLHF	TGTGCCAGCAGCTTAAACATGTTCAATTCACCCCTCCACTTT
TRBV6-5	-	TRBJ2-7	once	CASSYVTTGLEQYF	TGTGCCAGCAGTTACGTGACTACAGGGCTCGAGCAGTACTTC
TRBV6-1	TRBD2	TRBJ2-5	-	CASSDWLAGVGETQYF	TGTGCCAGCAGTGACTGGCTAGCGGGAGTGGGAGAGACCCAGTACTTC
TRBV10-3	-	TRBJ2-7	-	CAISESGGYEQYF	TGTGCCATCAGTGAGTCGGGGGGCTACGAGCAGTACTTC
TRBV27	TRBD1	TRBJ2-7	-	CASSRDRGRYEQYF	TGTGCCAGCAGTCGTGACAGGGGTCGGTACGAGCAGTACTTC
TRBV15	TRBD2	TRBJ2-1	-	CATSRPGRAGGSSYNEQFF	TGTGCCACCAGCAGACCAGGGCGGGCGGGAGGTTCCTCCTACAATGAGCAGTTCTTC
TRBV27	-	TRBJ2-1	-	CASNRGGEQFF	TGTGCCAGCAACCGGGGAGGTGAGCAGTTCTTC
TRBV19	TRBD1	TRBJ2-5	once	CASRADRGEKTQYF	TGTGCCAGTAGAGCCGACAGGGGCGAAAAGACCCAGTACTTC
TRBV11-2	-	TRBJ2-1	-	CASSLDSIPYNEQFF	TGTGCCAGCAGTTTGGACTCGATCCCCTACAATGAGCAGTTCTTC
TRBV6-1	-	TRBJ1-2	-	CASSEPHPVSGRGRANYGYTF	TGTGCCAGCAGTGAACCGCATCCCGTTTCCGGTCGCGGTCGGGCTAACTATGGCTACACCTTC
TRBV7-9	TRBD2	TRBJ2-2	-	CASSSAGGPVTGELFF	TGTGCCAGCAGCTCAGCGGGGGGGCCAGTTACCGGGGAGCTGTTTTTT
TRBV18	-	TRBJ1-1	once	CASSPDRRYTEAFF	TGTGCCAGCTCACCAGACCGGAGGTACACTGAAGCTTTCTTT
TRBV5-4	-	TRBJ2-1	few	CASSLEQGGYNEQFF	TGTGCCAGCAGCTTGGAACAGGGTGGCTACAATGAGCAGTTCTTC
TRBV7-9	-	TRBJ1-2	-	CASSFGGSQTNYGYTF	TGTGCCAGCAGCTTCGGGGGGTCCCAGACTAACTATGGCTACACCTTC
TRBV10-2	TRBD1	TRBJ1-1	-	CASITPQGRGAFF	TGCGCCAGCATTACCCCACAGGGGCGAGGGGCTTTCTTT
TRBV6-1	TRBD1	TRBJ2-7	-	CASSVGPGGSYEQYF	TGTGCCAGCAGTGTAGGACCAGGGGGCTCCTACGAGCAGTACTTC
TRBV7-9	TRBD1	TRBJ2-2	-	CASSTPRTGDTGELFF	TGTGCCAGCAGCACTCCCAGGACAGGCGACACCGGGGAGCTGTTTTTT
TRBV10-1	-	TRBJ2-1	-	CASSEAGRGGNEQFF	TGCGCCAGCAGTGAGGCGGGACGTGGGGGAAATGAGCAGTTCTTC
TRBV6-6	TRBD1	TRBJ1-4	-	CASSDRGATNEKLFF	TGTGCCAGCAGTGACAGGGGGGCAACTAATGAAAAACTGTTTTTT
TRBV28	-	TRBJ1-4	-	CASSLPGEKLFF	TGTGCCAGCAGTTTACCCGGGGAAAAACTGTTTTTT
TRBV10-3	-	TRBJ1-1	-	CAKTPGRGNTEAFF	TGTGCCAAAACGCCCGGGAGGGGGAACACTGAAGCTTTCTTT
TRBV18	-	TRBJ1-1	few	CASSLSAPTGRAEAFF	TGTGCCAGCTCACTTTCGGCCCCAACAGGGCGGGCTGAAGCTTTCTTT
TRBV19	TRBD1	TRBJ2-7	-	CASSIVGTGTYEQYF	TGTGCCAGTAGTATAGTCGGGACAGGAACCTACGAGCAGTACTTC
TRBV7-9	TRBD1	TRBJ1-4	-	CASSQRDRGNEKLFF	TGTGCCAGCAGCCAGAGGGACAGGGGTAATGAAAAACTGTTTTTT
TRBV5-1	-	TRBJ1-2	-	CASSPGSLAYGYTF	TGCGCCAGCAGCCCCGGGTCGCTGGCCTATGGCTACACCTTC
TRBV28	-	TRBJ1-2	-	CASSFGVGRSGYTF	TGTGCCAGCAGTTTCGGGGTAGGAAGGAGTGGCTACACCTTC
TRBV5-1	-	TRBJ1-5	-	CASSPSKVQAPYSNQPQHF	TGCGCCAGCAGCCCCTCTAAAGTGCAGGCTCCATATAGCAATCAGCCCCAGCATTTT
TRBV18	-	TRBJ2-7	-	CASSPGLGDEQYF	TGTGCCAGCTCACCGGGGTTAGGGGACGAGCAGTACTTC
TRBV15	TRBD1	TRBJ1-4	-	CATSKGTETNEKLFF	TGTGCCACCAGCAAGGGGACAGAAACTAATGAAAAACTGTTTTTT
TRBV7-9	TRBD1	TRBJ1-3	once	CASSKDRVGNTIYF	TGTGCCAGCAGCAAAGACAGGGTTGGAAACACCATATATTTT
TRBV9	-	TRBJ2-5	-	CASSVGGRDQETQYF	TGTGCCAGCAGCGTGGGGGGACGCGACCAAGAGACCCAGTACTTC
TRBV6-6	-	TRBJ1-1	once	CASVLLMNTEAFF	TGTGCCAGCGTACTACTAATGAACACTGAAGCTTTCTTT
TRBV5-5	-	TRBJ2-7	-	CASSLDGYEQYF	TGTGCCAGCAGCTTGGACGGCTACGAGCAGTACTTC